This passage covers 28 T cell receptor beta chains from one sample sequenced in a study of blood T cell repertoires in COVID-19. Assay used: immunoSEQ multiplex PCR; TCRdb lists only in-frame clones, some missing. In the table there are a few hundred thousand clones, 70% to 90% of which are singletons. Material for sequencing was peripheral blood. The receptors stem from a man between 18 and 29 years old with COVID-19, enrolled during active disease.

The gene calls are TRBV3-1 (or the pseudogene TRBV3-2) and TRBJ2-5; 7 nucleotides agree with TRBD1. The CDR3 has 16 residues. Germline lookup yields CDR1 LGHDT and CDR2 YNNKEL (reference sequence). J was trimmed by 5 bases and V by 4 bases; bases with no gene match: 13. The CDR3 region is CASSPQPRQGWETQYF. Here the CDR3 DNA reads TGTGCCAGCAGCCCCCAACCCCGACAGGGTTGGGAGACCCAGTACTTC.

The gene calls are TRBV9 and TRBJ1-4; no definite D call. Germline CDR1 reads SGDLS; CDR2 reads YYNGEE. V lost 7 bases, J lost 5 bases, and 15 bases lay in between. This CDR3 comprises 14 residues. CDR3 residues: CASATGILNEKLFF. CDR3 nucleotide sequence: TGTGCCAGCGCGACCGGGATACTAAATGAAAAACTGTTTTTT.

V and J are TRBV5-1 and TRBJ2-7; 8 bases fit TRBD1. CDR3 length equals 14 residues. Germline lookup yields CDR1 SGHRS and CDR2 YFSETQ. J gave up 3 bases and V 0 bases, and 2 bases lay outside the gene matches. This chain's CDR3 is CASSLEDRDYEQYF. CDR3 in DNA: TGCGCCAGCAGCTTGGAGGACAGGGACTACGAGCAGTACTTC.

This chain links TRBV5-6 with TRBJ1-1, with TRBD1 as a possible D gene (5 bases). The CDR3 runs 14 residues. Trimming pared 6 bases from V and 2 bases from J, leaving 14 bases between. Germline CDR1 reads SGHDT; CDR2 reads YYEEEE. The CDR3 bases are TGTGCCAGCAATGGGGGGAGCGTAAACACTGAAGCTTTCTTT. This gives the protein CASNGGSVNTEAFF.

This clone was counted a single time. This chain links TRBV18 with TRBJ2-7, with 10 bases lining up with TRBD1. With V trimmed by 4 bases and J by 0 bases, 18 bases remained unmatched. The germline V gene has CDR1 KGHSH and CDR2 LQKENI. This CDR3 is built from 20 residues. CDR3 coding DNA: TGTGCCAGCTCACTTCGAAAGGCCGGGACAGGGGCCTATGTCTCCTACGAGCAGTACTTC. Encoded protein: CASSLRKAGTGAYVSYEQYF.

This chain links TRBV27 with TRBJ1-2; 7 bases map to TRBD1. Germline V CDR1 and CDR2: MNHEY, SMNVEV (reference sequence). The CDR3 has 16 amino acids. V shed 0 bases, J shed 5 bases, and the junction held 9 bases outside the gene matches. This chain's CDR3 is CASSLSGGGSGYGYTF. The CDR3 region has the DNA TGTGCCAGCAGTTTATCAGGGGGCGGTTCGGGATATGGCTACACCTTC.

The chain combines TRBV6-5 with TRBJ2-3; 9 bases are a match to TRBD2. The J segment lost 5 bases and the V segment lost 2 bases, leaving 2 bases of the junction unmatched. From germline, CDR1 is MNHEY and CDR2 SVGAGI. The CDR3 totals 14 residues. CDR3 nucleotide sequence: TGTGCCAGCAGTTACGCGGGGGGGAGAGATACGCAGTATTTT. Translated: CASSYAGGRDTQYF.

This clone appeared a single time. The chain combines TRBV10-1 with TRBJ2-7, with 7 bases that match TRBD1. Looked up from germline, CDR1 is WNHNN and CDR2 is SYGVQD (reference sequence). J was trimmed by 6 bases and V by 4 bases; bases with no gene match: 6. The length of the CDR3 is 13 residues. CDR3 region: CASSVTTGSEQYF. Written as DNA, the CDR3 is TGCGCCAGCAGTGTTACGACAGGGAGCGAGCAGTACTTC.

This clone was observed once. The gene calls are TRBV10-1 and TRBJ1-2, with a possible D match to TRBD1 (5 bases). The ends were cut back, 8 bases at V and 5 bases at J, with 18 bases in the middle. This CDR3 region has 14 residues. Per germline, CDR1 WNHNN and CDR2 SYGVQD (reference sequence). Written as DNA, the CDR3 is TGCGCCAGCTTAGTAGTTGGGGCTCTGTATGGCTACACCTTC. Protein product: CASLVVGALYGYTF.

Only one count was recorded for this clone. CDR3 sequence reads: CASSTMSSYNSPLHF. The CDR3 DNA sequence: TGTGCCAGCAGTACTATGAGCTCCTATAATTCACCCCTCCACTTT. This chain joins TRBV6-6 and TRBJ1-6; D gene unclear. This CDR3 has 15 amino acids. With 5 bases removed from V and 0 bases from J, the gap between germline ends came to 8 bases. Germline CDR1 and CDR2: MNHNY and SVGAGI (reference sequence).

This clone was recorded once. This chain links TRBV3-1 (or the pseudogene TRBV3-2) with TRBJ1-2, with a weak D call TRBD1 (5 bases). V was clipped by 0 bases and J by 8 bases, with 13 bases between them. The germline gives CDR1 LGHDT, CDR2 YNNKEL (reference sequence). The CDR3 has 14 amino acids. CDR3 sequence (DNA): TGTGCCAGCAGCCAAGATTGGGGGGAGTCAGGCTACACCTTC. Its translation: CASSQDWGESGYTF.

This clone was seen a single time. The CDR3 bases are TGCGCCAGCAGCTTGGCGCCTAGCGGGGGGCAAGAGACCCAGTACTTC. Translation gives CASSLAPSGGQETQYF. The rearrangement uses TRBV5-1 and TRBJ2-5, with TRBD2 identical over 11 bases. Germline V gene sequence: CDR1 SGHRS, CDR2 YFSETQ. V lost 0 bases, J lost 2 bases, and 3 bases stayed unmatched. The CDR3 spans 16 residues.

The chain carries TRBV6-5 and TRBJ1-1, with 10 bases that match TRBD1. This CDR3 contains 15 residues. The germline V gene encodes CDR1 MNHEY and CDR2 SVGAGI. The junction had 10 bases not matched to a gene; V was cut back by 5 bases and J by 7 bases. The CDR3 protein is CASSTRTGGENEAFF. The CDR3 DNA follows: TGTGCCAGCAGTACCCGGACAGGGGGTGAGAATGAAGCTTTCTTT.

As DNA, the CDR3 is TGTGCCAGCAGTTACTCTCAGGGTATCCCCTACGAGCAGTACTTC. As protein: CASSYSQGIPYEQYF. The chain carries TRBV6-5 and TRBJ2-7; possible D gene TRBD1, 5 bases. V was cut by 0 bases and J by 2 bases, with 11 bases left in between. CDR1 and CDR2 from the germline V gene are MNHEY and SVGAGI. The CDR3 contains 15 residues.

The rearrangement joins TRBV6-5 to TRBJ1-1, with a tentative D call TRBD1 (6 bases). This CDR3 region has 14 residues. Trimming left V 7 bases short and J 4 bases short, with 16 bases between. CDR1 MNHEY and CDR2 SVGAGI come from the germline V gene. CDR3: CASTQGGFGTEAFF. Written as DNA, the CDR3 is TGTGCCAGCACACAAGGGGGTTTCGGCACTGAAGCTTTCTTT.

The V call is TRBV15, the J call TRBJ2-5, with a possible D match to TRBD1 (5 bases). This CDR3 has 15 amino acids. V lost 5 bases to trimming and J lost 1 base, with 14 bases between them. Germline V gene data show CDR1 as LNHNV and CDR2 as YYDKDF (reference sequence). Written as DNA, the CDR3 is TGTGCCACCAGCCAACTAAGGGGCAGCCAAGAGACCCAGTACTTC. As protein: CATSQLRGSQETQYF.

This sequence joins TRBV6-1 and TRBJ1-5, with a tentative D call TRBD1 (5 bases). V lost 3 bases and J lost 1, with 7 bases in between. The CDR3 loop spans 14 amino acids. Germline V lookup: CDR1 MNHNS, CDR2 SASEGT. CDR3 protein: CASSDGGSNQPQHF. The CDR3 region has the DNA TGTGCCAGCAGTGATGGGGGGAGCAATCAGCCCCAGCATTTT.

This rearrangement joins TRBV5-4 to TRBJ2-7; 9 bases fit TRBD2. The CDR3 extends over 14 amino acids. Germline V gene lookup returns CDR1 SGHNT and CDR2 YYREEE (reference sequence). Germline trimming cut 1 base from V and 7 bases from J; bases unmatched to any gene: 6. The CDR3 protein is CASSLWGLAPEQYF. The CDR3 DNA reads TGTGCCAGCAGCTTGTGGGGACTAGCTCCGGAGCAGTACTTC. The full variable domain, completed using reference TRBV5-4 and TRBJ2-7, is ETGVTQSPTHLIKTRGQQVTLRCSSQSGHNTVSWYQQALGQGPQFIFQYYREEENGRGNFPPRFSGLQFPNYSSELNVNALELDDSALYLCASSLWGLAPEQYFGPGTRLTVT.

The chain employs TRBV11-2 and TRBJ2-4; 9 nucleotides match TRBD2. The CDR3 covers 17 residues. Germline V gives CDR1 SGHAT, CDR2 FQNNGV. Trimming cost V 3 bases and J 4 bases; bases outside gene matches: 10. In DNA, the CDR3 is TGTGCCAGCAGCTTTGGCGGGCTAGCGGGGACTAAAAACATTCAGTACTTC. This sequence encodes CASSFGGLAGTKNIQYF.

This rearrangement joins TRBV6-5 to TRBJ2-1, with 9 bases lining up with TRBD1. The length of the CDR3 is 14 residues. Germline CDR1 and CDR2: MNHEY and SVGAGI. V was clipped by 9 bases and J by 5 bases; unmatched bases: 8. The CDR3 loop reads CASFDRGGNNEQFF. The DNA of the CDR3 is TGTGCCAGTTTCGACAGGGGGGGCAACAATGAGCAGTTCTTC.

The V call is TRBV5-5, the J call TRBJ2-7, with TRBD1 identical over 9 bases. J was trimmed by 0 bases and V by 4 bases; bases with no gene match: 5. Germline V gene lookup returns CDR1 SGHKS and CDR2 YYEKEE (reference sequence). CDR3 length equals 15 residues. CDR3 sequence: CASSGGTGSSYEQYF. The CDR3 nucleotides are TGTGCCAGCAGCGGAGGGACAGGGTCCTCCTACGAGCAGTACTTC.

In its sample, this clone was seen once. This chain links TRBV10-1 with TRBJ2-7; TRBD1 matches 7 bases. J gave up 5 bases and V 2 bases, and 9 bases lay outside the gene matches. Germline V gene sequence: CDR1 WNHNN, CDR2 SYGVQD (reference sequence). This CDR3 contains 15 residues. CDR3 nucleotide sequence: TGCGCCAGCAGTGAGACAGACAGGGTGCGGGACGAGCAGTACTTC. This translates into CASSETDRVRDEQYF.

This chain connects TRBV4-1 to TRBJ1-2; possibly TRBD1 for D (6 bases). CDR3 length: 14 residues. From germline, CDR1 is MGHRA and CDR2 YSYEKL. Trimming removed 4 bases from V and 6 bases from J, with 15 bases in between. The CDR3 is CASSRRGVWDGYTF. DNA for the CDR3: TGCGCCAGCAGCCGCAGGGGCGTCTGGGATGGCTACACCTTC.

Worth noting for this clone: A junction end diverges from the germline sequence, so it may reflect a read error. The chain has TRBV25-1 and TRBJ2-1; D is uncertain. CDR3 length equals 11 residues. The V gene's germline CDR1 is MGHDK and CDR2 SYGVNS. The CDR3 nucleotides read TGTGCCAGCAGTGAAAATCGTGAGGAGTTCTTC. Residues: CASSENREEFF.

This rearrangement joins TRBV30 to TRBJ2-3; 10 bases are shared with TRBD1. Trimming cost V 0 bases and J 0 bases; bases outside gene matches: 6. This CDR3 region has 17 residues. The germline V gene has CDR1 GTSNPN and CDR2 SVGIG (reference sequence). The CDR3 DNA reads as TGTGCCTGGAGTGTCGCCTGGGGACAGGGGAGCACAGATACGCAGTATTTT. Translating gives CAWSVAWGQGSTDTQYF.

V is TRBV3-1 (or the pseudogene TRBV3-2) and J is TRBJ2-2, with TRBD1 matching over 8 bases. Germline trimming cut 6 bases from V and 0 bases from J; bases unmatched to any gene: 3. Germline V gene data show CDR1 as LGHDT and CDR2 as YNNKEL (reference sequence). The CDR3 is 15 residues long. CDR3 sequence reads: CASRTGQANTGELFF. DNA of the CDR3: TGTGCCAGCAGGACGGGACAGGCGAACACCGGGGAGCTGTTTTTT.

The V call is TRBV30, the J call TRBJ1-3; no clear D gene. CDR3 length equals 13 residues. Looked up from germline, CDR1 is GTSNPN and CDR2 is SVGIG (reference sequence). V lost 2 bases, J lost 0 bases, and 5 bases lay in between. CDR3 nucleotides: TGTGCCTGGAGTACTAGCTCTGGAAACACCATATATTTT. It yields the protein CAWSTSSGNTIYF.

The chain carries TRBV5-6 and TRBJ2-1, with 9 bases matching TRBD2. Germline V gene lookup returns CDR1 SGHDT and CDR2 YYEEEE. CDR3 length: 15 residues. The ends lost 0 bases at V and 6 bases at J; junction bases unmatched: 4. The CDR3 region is CASSLGASGANEQFF. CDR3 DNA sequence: TGTGCCAGCAGCTTGGGGGCTAGCGGGGCCAATGAGCAGTTCTTC.